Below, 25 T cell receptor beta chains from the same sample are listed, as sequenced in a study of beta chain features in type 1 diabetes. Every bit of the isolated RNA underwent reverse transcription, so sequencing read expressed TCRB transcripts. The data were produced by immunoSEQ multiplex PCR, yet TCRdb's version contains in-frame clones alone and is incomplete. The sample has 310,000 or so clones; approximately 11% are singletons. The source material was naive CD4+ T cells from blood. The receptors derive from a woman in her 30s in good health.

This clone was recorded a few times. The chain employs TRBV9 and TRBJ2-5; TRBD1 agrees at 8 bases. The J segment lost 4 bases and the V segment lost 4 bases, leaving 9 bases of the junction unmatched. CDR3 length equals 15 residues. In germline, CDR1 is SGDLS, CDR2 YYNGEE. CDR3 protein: CASSIGQGTGETQYF. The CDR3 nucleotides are TGTGCCAGCAGCATTGGACAGGGAACGGGAGAGACCCAGTACTTC.

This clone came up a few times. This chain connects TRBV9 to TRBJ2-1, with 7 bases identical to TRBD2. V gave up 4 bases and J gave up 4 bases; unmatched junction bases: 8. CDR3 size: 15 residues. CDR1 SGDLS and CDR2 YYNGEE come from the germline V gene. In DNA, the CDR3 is TGTGCCAGCAGCTCCACGAGAGCGGGGTACAATGAGCAGTTCTTC. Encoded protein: CASSSTRAGYNEQFF. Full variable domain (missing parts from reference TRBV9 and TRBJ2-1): DSGVTQTPKHLITATGQRVTLRCSPRSGDLSVYWYQQSLDQGLQFLIQYYNGEERAKGNILERFSAQQFPDLHSELNLSSLELGDSALYFCASSSTRAGYNEQFFGPGTRLTVL.

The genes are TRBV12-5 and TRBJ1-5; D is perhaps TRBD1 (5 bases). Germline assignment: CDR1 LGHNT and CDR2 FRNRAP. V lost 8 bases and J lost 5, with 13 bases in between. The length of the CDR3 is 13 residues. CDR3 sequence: CASSGGPYQPQHF. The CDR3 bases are TGTGCTAGTTCCGGGGGTCCCTATCAGCCCCAGCATTTT.

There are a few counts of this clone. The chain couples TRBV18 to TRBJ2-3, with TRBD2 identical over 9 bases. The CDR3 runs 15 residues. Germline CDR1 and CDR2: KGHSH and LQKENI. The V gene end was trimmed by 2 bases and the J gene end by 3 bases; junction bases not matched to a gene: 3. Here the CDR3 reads CASSPAGGPTDTQYF. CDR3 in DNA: TGTGCCAGCTCACCAGCGGGAGGGCCGACAGATACGCAGTATTTT. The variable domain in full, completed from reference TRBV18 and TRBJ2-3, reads NAGVMQNPRHLVRRRGQEARLRCSPMKGHSHVYWYRQLPEEGLKFMVYLQKENIIDESGMPKERFSAEFPKEGPSILRIQQVVRGDSAAYFCASSPAGGPTDTQYFGPGTRLTVL.

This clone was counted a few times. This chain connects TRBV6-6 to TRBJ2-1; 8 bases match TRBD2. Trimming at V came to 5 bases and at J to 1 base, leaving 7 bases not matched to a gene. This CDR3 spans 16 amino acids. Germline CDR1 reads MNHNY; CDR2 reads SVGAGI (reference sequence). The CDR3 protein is CASSGGLGGSYNEQFF. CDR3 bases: TGTGCCAGCAGTGGGGGACTAGGAGGGTCCTACAATGAGCAGTTCTTC.

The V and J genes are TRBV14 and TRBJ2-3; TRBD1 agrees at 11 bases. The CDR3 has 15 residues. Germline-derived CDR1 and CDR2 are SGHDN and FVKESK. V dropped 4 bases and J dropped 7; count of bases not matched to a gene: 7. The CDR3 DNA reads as TGTGCCAGCAGCCCGCCGAGGGACAGGGGGTATACGCAGTATTTT. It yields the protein CASSPPRDRGYTQYF.

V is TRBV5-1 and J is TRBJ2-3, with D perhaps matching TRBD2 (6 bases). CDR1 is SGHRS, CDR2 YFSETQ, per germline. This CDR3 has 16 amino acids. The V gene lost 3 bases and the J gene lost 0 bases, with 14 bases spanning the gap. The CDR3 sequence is CASSSLAVSSTDTQYF. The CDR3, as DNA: TGCGCCAGCAGCTCCTTAGCGGTATCTAGCACAGATACGCAGTATTTT. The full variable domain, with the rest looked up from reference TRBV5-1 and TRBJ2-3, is KAGVTQTPRYLIKTRGQQVTLSCSPISGHRSVSWYQQTPGQGLQFLFEYFSETQRNKGNFPGRFSGRQFSNSRSEMNVSTLELGDSALYLCASSSLAVSSTDTQYFGPGTRLTVL.

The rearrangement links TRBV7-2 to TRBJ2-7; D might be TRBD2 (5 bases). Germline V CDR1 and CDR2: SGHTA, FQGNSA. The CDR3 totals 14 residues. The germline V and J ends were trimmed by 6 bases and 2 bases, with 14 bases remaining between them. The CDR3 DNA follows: TGTGCCAGCAGGGCCTTGGGAGACCCCTACGAGCAGTACTTC. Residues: CASRALGDPYEQYF.

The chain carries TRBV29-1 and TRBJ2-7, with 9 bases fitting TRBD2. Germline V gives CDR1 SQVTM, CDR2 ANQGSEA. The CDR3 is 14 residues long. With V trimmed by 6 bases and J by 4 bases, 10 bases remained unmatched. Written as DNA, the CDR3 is TGCAGCGTAGATATTAGCGGGAGTATGTACGAGCAGTACTTC. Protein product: CSVDISGSMYEQYF.

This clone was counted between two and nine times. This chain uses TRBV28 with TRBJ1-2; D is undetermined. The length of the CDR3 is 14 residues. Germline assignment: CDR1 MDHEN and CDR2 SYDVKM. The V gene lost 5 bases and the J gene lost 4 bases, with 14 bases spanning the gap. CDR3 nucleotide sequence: TGTGCCAGCAGTGTGAGCGGAGATTCCTATGGCTACACCTTC. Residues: CASSVSGDSYGYTF.

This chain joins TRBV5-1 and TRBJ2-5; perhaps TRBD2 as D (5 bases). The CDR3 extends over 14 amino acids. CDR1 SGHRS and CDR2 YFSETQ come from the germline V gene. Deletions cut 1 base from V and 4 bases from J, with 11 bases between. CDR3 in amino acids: CASSLRGLGETQYF. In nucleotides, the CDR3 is TGCGCCAGCAGCTTGAGAGGACTCGGAGAGACCCAGTACTTC.

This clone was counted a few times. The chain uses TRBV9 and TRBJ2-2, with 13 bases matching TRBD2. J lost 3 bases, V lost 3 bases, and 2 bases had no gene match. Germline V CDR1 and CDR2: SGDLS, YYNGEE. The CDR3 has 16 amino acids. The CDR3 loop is CASSGTSGRDTGELFF. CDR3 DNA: TGTGCCAGCAGCGGGACTAGCGGGAGAGACACCGGGGAGCTGTTTTTT.

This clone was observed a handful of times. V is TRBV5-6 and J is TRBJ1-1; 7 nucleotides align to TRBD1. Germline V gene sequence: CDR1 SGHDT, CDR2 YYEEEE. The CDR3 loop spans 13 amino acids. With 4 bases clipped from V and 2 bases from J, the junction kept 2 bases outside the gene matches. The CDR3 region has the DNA TGTGCCAGCAGCGCAGGGGGAAACACTGAAGCTTTCTTT. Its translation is CASSAGGNTEAFF.

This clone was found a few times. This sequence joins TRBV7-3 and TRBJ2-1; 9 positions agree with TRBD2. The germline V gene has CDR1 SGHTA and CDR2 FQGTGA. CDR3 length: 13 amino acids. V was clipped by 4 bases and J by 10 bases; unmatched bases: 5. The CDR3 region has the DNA TGTGCCAGCAGCTGGTCACTAGCGGGCGAGCAGTTCTTC. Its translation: CASSWSLAGEQFF.

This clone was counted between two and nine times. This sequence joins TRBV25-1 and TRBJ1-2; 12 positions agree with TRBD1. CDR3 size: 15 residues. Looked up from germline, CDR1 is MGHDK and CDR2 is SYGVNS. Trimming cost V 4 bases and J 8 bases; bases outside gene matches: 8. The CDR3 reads CASSAPGQGARGYTF. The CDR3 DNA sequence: TGTGCCAGCAGTGCACCGGGACAGGGGGCAAGGGGCTACACCTTC.

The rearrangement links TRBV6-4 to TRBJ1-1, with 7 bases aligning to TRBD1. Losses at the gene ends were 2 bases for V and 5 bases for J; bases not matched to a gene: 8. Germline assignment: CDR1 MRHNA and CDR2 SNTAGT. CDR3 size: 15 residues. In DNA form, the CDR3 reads TGTGCCAGCAGTGACGGGTCCACAGGGGCGACTGAAGCTTTCTTT. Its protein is CASSDGSTGATEAFF.

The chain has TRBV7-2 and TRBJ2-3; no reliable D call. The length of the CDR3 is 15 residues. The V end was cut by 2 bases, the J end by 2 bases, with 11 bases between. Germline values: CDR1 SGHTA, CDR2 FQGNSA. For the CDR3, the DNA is TGTGCCAGCAGCTTAAGGCGGTTTCCCACAGATACGCAGTATTTT. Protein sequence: CASSLRRFPTDTQYF.

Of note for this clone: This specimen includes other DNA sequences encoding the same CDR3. DNA for the CDR3: TGTGCCAGCAGCTTAGGAGGAGCGGGAGGGCTTCCTGAGACCCAGTACTTC. It encodes CASSLGGAGGLPETQYF. The chain employs TRBV13 and TRBJ2-5, with 10 bases matching TRBD2. This CDR3 comprises 17 residues. In germline, CDR1 is PRHDT, CDR2 FYEKMQ (reference sequence). V lost 0 bases and J lost 5; bases outside the gene matches: 9.

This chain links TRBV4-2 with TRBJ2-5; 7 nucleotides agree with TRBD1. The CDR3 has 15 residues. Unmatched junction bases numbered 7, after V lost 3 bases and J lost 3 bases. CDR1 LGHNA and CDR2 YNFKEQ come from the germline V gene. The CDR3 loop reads CASSHRQGEEETQYF. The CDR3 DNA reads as TGTGCCAGCAGCCACCGACAGGGTGAGGAAGAGACCCAGTACTTC.

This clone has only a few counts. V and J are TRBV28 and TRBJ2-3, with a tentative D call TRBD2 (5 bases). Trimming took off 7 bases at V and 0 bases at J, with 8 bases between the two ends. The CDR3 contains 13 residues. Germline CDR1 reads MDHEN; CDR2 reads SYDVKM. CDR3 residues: CASNGGSTDTQYF. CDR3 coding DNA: TGTGCCAGCAATGGCGGGAGCACAGATACGCAGTATTTT.

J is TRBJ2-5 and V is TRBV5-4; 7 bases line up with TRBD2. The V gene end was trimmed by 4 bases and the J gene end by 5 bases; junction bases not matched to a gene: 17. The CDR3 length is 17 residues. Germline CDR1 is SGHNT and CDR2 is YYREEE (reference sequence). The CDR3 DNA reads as TGTGCCAGCAGCCCGCCCCCGTGGGAGGGACGTGGGGAGACCCAGTACTTC. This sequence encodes CASSPPPWEGRGETQYF.

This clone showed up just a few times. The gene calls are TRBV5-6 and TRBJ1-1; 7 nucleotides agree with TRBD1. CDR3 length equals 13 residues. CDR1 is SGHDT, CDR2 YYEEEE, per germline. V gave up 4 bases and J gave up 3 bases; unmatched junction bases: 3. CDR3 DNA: TGTGCCAGCAGCGCAGACAGGGACACTGAAGCTTTCTTT. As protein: CASSADRDTEAFF. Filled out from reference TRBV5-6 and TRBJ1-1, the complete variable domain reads DAGVTQSPTHLIKTRGQQVTLRCSPKSGHDTVSWYQQALGQGPQFIFQYYEEEERQRGNFPDRFSGHQFPNYSSELNVNALLLGDSALYLCASSADRDTEAFFGQGTRLTVV.

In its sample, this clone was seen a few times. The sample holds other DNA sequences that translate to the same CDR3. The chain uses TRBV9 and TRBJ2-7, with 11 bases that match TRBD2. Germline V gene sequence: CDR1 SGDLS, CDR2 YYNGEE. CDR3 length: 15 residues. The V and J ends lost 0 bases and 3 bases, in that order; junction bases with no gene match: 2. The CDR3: CASSVGTSGSYEQYF. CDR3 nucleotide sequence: TGTGCCAGCAGCGTAGGTACTAGCGGGAGCTACGAGCAGTACTTC.

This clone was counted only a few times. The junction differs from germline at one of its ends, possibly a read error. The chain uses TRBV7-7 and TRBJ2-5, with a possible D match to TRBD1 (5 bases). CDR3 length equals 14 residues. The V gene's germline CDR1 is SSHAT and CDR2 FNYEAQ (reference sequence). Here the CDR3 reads CASSLGQAQETQYF. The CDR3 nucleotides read TGTGCTAGCAGCCTTGGACAAGCCCAAGAGACCCAGTACTTC.

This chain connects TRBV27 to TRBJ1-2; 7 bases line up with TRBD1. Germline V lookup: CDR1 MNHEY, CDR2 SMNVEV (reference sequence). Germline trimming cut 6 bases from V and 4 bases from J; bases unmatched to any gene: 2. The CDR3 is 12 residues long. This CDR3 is CASRQGSYGYTF. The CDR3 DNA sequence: TGTGCCAGCAGACAGGGGTCCTATGGCTACACCTTC.